The clone carrying this T cell receptor beta chain was recorded many times. The CDR3 consists of 15 residues. With 5 bases clipped from V and 3 bases from J, the junction kept 8 bases outside the gene matches. Germline V lookup: CDR1 SGHTA, CDR2 FQGTGA. The data were obtained in a study of neurological immune-mediated disorders. The cDNA was synthesized by means of template-switch 5'RACE, which was carried out with 10-nucleotide random UMIs. TCRdb passed the 5' RACE reads through MiXCR, listing each CDR3 protein once. Found here are some 27,000 distinct CDR3 sequences, 6.6% of them singletons; the top ten hold roughly 8.8%.

V gene TRBV7-3 combines with J gene TRBJ2-3; TRBD2 agrees at 7 bases. Sequenced input: PBMCs. This clonotype originated in a woman aged 45-65 years in good health. This CDR3 is CASSRISGGTDTQYF. CDR3 bases: TGTGCCAGCAGCAGGATCTCGGGGGGTACAGATACGCAGTATTTT.